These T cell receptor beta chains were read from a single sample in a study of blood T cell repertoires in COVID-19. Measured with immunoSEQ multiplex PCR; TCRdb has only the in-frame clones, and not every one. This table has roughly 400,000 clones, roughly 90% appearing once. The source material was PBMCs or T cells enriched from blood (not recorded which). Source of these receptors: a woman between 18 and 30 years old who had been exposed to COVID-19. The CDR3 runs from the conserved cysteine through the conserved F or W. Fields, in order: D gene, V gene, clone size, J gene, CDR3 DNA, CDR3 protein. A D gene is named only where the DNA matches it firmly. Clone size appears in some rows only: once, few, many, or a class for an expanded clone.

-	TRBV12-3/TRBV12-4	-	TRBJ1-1	TGTGCTGCAGGGGTAGGGAACACTGAAGCTTTCTTT	CAAGVGNTEAFF
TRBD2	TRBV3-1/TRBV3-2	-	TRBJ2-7	TGTGCCAGCAGCCAAGAACTCACTAGCGGGAGTCTCCCCCTCTACGAGCAGTACTTC	CASSQELTSGSLPLYEQYF
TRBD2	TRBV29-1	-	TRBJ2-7	TGCAGCGTTGAATTAGCGGGACATTATGAGCAGTACTTC	CSVELAGHYEQYF
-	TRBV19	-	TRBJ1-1	TGTGCCAGTCACCCGCCCCATTCGGGCACTGAAGCTTTCTTT	CASHPPHSGTEAFF
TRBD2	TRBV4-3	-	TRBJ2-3	TGCGCCAGCAGCCAAGCCCTATCAGTAGCGGGGGGCTACACAGATACGCAGTATTTT	CASSQALSVAGGYTDTQYF
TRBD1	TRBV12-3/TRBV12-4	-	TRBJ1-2	TGTGCCAGCAGTTTAGGGCAGGGGGTCGGCGACACCTTC	CASSLGQGVGDTF
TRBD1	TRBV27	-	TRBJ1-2	TGTGCCAGCAGTTTATTCCCAGGGACAGCTAATGGCTACACCTTC	CASSLFPGTANGYTF
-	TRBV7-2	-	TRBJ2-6	TGTGCCAGCAGCTTAGTCCCAACTAGCTCTGGGGCCAACGTCCTGACTTTC	CASSLVPTSSGANVLTF
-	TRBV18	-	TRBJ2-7	TGTGCCAGCTCACCAGCAGAAACCTACGAGCAGTACTTC	CASSPAETYEQYF
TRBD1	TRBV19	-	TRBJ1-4	TGTGCCAGTAGTATAGAGGGACAGTTGCGGCTGTTTTTT	CASSIEGQLRLFF
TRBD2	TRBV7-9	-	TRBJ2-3	TGTGCCAGCAGCTTAGGGAGCGGGGCCACGGATACGCAGTATTTT	CASSLGSGATDTQYF
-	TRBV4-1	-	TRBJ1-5	TGCGCCAGCAGCCCCCCAGGTAGCAATCAGCCCCAGCATTTT	CASSPPGSNQPQHF
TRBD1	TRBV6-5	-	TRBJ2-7	TGTGCCAGCAGGCGGACAGGGGCTATCTACGAGCAGTACTTC	CASRRTGAIYEQYF
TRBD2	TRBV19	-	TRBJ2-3	TGTGCCAGTAGTATAGGAGGGACTAGCGTAGATACGCAGTATTTT	CASSIGGTSVDTQYF
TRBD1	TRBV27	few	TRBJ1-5	TGTGCCAGCAGCCGCCGACAGGGAAGGGGGGAGCCCCAGCATTTT	CASSRRQGRGEPQHF
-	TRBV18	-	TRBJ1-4	TGTGCCAGCCTAGAACTCAGGGGTGCAGATGAAAAACTGTTTTTT	CASLELRGADEKLFF
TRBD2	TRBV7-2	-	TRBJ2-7	TGTGCCAGCAGCCCCTTGCGGGGGACTAGCGGGGAATCGGGGCAGTACTTC	CASSPLRGTSGESGQYF
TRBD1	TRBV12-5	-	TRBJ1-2	TGTGCTAGTGGATATACAGGGGGCATTGATGGCTACACCTTC	CASGYTGGIDGYTF
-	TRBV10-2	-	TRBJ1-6	TGCGCCAGCAGTGACGCCGGGTCGATCATCGGTTCACCCCTCCACTTT	CASSDAGSIIGSPLHF
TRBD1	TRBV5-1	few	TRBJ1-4	TGCGCCAGCAGCTTGGCCGGGACAGGCCTTAATGAAAAACTGTTTTTT	CASSLAGTGLNEKLFF
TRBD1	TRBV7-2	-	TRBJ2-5	TGTGCCAGCAGGCTTAGACAGGGGGCGCGGGAGACCCAGTACTTC	CASRLRQGARETQYF
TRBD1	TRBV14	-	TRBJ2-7	TGTGCCAGCAGCCAGGGACCGGGACAGGGATTCTACGAGCAGTACTTC	CASSQGPGQGFYEQYF
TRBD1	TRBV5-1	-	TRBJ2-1	TGCGCCAGCAGCTTACCCGGGACAGCTTACAATGAGCAGTTCTTC	CASSLPGTAYNEQFF
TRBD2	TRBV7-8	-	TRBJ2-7	TGTGCCAGCAGCTTATGGACTAGCGATCCTTTTGAGCAGTACTTC	CASSLWTSDPFEQYF
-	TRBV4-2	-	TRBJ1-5	TGTGCCAGCAGCCAAGAACCAGGGAATCAGCCCCAGCATTTT	CASSQEPGNQPQHF
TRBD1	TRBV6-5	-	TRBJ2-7	TGTGCCAGCAAGGTCGCCGGGACAGGGAACTACGAGCAGTACTTC	CASKVAGTGNYEQYF
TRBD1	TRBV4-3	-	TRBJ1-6	TGCGCCAGCAGCCAAGAGGTTCAGGGGGCTTCCTATAATTCACCCCTCCACTTT	CASSQEVQGASYNSPLHF
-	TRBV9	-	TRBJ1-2	TGTGCCAGCAGCGATCGCGATTTGGGCGATGGCTACACCTTC	CASSDRDLGDGYTF
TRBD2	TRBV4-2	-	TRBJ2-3	TGTGCCAGCAGCCAAGCACTCCTAGCGGGGGGCCCTCCAAACACAGATACGCAGTATTTT	CASSQALLAGGPPNTDTQYF
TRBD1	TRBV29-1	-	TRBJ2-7	TGCAGCGTTGGGTCTGAGGGGGCGGGCGAGCAGTACTTC	CSVGSEGAGEQYF
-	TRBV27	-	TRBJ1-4	TGTGCCAGCAGAATACATCCTGCAACTAATGAAAAACTGTTTTTT	CASRIHPATNEKLFF
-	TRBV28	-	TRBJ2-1	TGTGCCAGCAGTTTGTCCAGTGAAGCCTACAATGAGCAGTTCTTC	CASSLSSEAYNEQFF
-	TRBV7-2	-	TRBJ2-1	TGTGCCAGCAGCTCTAATACAGGGACTGAGCAGTTCTTC	CASSSNTGTEQFF
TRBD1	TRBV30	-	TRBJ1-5	TGTGCCTGGGCCTACAGGGGGCTTGTCAATCAGCCCCAGCATTTT	CAWAYRGLVNQPQHF
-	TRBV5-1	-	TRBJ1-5	TGCGCCAGCAGCTTGGTGTCAGGGCCCAATCAGCCCCAGCATTTT	CASSLVSGPNQPQHF
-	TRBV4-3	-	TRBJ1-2	TGCGCCAGCAGCACCCATGTAGGGGGTATGTATGGCTACACCTTC	CASSTHVGGMYGYTF